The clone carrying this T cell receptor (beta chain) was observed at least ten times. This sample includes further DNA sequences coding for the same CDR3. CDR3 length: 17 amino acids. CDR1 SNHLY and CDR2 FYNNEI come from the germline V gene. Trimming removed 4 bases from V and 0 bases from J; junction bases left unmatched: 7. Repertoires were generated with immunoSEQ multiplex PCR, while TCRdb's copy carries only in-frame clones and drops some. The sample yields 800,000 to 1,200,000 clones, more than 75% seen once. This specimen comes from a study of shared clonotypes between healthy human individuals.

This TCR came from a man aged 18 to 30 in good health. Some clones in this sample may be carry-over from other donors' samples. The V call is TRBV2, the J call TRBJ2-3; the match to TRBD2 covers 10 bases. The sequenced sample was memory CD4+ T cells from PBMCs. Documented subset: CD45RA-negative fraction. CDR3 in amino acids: CASSGTSGRSSTDTQYF. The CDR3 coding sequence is TGTGCCAGCAGTGGGACTAGCGGACGGTCTAGCACAGATACGCAGTATTTT. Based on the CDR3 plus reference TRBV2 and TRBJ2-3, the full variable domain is EPEVTQTPSHQVTQMGQEVILRCVPISNHLYFYWYRQILGQKVEFLVSFYNNEISEKSEIFDDQFSVERPDGSNFTLKIRSTKLEDSAMYFCASSGTSGRSSTDTQYFGPGTRLTVL.